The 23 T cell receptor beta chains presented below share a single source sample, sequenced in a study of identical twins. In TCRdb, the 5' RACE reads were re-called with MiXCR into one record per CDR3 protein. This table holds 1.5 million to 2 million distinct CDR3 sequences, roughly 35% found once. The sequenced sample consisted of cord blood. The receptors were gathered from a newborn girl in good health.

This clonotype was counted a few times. The DNA for the CDR3 is TGCAGTGCTTACCGGGACAGGAATTCACCCCTCCACTTT. This codes for CSAYRDRNSPLHF. V gene TRBV20-1 combines with J gene TRBJ1-6, with 8 bases identical to TRBD1. Trimming at V came to 5 bases and at J to 7 bases, leaving 4 bases not matched to a gene. The CDR3 extends over 13 amino acids. Germline V CDR1 and CDR2: DFQATT, SNEGSKA (reference sequence).

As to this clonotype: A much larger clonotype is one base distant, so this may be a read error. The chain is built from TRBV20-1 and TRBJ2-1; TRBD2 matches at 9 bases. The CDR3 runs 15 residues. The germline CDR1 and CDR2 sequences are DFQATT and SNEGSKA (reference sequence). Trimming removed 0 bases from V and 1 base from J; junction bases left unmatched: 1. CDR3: CSARESGRSYNEQFF. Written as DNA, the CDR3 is TGCAGTGCTAGAGAGAGCGGGAGGTCCTACAATGAGCAGTTCTTC.

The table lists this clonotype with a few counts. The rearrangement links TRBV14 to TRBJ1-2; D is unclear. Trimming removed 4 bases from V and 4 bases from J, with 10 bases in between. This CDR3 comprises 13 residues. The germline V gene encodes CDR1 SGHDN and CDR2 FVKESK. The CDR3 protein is CASSRQWVYGYTF. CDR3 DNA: TGTGCCAGCAGCCGCCAGTGGGTCTATGGCTACACCTTC.

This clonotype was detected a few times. The CDR3 spells CASSLAGVNQPQHF. The DNA of the CDR3 is TGTGCCAGCAGCTTGGCAGGGGTCAATCAGCCCCAGCATTTT. The chain employs TRBV7-2 and TRBJ1-5, with D perhaps matching TRBD1 (6 bases). V gave up 3 bases and J gave up 3 bases, with 9 bases separating them. The germline V gene encodes CDR1 SGHTA and CDR2 FQGNSA. CDR3 length: 14 residues. Full variable domain (outside the CDR3, taken from reference TRBV7-2 and TRBJ1-5): GAGVSQSPSNKVTEKGKDVELRCDPISGHTALYWYRQSLGQGLEFLIYFQGNSAPDKSGLPSDRFSAERTGGSVSTLTIQRTQQEDSAVYLCASSLAGVNQPQHFGDGTRLSIL.

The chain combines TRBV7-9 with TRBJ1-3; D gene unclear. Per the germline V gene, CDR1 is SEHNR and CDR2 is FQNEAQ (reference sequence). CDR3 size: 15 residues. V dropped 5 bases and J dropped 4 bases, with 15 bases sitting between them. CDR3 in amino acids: CASSPAGRFGNTIYF. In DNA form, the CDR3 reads TGTGCCAGCAGCCCCGCAGGACGGTTCGGAAACACCATATATTTT.

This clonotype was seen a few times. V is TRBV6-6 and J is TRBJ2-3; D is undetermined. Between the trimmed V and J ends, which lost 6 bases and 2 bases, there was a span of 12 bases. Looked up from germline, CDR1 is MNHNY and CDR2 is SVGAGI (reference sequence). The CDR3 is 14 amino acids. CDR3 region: CASRLTYSTDTQYF. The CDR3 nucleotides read TGTGCCAGCAGACTGACCTACTCCACAGATACGCAGTATTTT.

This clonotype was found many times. The CDR3 nucleotides are TGTGCCAGCAGAAGGACTAGCGGGAGAGGGTACGAGCAGTACTTC. The encoded protein is CASRRTSGRGYEQYF. The J gene is TRBJ2-7, the V gene TRBV12-3 or TRBV12-4, with TRBD2 identical over 13 bases. V was pared by 6 bases and J by 4 bases, with 6 bases of the junction left unmatched. CDR3 length: 15 amino acids.

The CDR3 is CSVRAGTAYNEQFF. DNA of the CDR3: TGCAGCGTTCGAGCCGGGACTGCTTACAATGAGCAGTTCTTC. The rearrangement joins TRBV29-1 to TRBJ2-1, with a weak D call TRBD2 (6 bases). Germline V gene lookup returns CDR1 SQVTM and CDR2 ANQGSEA. The V end lost 5 bases, the J end lost 4 bases, and 15 bases lay between the germline ends. The CDR3 runs to 14 residues.

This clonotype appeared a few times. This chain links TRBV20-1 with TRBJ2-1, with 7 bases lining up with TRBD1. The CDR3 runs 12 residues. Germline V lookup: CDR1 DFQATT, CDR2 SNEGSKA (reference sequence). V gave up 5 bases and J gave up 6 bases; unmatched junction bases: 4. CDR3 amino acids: CSAARQGNEQFF. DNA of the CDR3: TGCAGTGCTGCCCGACAGGGCAATGAGCAGTTCTTC.

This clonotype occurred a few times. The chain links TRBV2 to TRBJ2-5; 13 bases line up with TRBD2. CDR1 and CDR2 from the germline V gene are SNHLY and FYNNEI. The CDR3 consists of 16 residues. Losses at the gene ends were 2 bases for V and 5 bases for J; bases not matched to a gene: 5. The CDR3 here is CASSERLAGGGETQYF. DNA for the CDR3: TGTGCCAGCAGTGAAAGACTAGCGGGAGGAGGGGAGACCCAGTACTTC.

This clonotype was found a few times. The DNA of the CDR3 is TGTGCCAGCTTCACCCGACAGGGCTGGGTCTATGGCTACACCTTC. Protein product: CASFTRQGWVYGYTF. The chain couples TRBV21-1 to TRBJ1-2; the table calls TRBD1, which could not be checked here. TRBV21-1 is termed a pseudogene. This CDR3 region has 15 residues.

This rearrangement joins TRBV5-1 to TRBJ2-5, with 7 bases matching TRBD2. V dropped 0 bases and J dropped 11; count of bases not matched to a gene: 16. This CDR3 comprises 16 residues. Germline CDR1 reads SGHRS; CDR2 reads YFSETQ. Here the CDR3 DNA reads TGCGCCAGCAGCTTGGTGGGCGGGAGTCCACTCAATGAGCAGTACTTC. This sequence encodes CASSLVGGSPLNEQYF.

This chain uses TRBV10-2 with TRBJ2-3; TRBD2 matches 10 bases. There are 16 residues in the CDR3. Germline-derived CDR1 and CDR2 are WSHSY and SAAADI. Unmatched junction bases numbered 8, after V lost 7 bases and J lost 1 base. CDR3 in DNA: TGCGCCAGCACCCCGAGAACTAGCGGGGGCACAGATACGCAGTATTTT. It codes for CASTPRTSGGTDTQYF.

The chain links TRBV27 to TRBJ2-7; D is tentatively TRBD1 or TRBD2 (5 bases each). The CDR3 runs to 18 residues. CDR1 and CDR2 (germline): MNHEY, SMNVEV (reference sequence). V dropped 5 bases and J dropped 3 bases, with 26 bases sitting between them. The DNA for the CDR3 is TGTGCCAGCAGTCCCTACTCCGGGACCCCCAAGGTACACTACGAGCAGTACTTC. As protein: CASSPYSGTPKVHYEQYF.

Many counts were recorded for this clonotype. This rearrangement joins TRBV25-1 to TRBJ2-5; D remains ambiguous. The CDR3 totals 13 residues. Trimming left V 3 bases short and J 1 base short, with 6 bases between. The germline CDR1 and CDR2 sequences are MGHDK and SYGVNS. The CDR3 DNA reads TGTGCCAGCAGTGAGGGGATCCAAGAGACCCAGTACTTC. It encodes CASSEGIQETQYF.

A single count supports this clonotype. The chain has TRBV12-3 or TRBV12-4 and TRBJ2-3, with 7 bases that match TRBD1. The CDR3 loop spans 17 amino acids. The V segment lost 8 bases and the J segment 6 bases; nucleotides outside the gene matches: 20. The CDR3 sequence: CASGLNRQGKRRDTQYF. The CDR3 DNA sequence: TGTGCCAGCGGCTTAAACCGACAGGGAAAACGGCGGGATACGCAGTATTTT.

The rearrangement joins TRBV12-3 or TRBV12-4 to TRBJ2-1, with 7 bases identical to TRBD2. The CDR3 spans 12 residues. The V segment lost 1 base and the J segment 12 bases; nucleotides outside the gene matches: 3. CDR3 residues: CASSLGLAVQFF. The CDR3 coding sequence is TGTGCCAGCAGTTTAGGTCTAGCGGTGCAGTTCTTC.

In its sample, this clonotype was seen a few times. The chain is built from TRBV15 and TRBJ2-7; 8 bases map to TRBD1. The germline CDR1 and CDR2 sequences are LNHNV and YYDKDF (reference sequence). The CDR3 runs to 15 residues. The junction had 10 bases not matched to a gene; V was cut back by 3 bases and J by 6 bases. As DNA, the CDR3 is TGTGCCACCAGCAGGGACAGGGTGAAGGAGGGCGAGCAGTACTTC. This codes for CATSRDRVKEGEQYF. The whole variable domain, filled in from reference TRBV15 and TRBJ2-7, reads DAMVIQNPRYQVTQFGKPVTLSCSQTLNHNVMYWYQQKSSQAPKLLFHYYDKDFNNEADTPDNFQSRRPNTSFCFLDIRSPGLGDTAMYLCATSRDRVKEGEQYFGPGTRLTVT.

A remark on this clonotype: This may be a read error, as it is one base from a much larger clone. Written as DNA, the CDR3 is TGCGCCAGCAGCCTGACGGGACTCCAGAATGAGCAGTACTTC. The encoded protein is CASSLTGLQNEQYF. The V call is TRBV5-1, the J call TRBJ2-7; maybe TRBD2 (6 bases). Per the germline V gene, CDR1 is SGHRS and CDR2 is YFSETQ. Trimming cost V 4 bases and J 7 bases, with 18 bases left between them. This CDR3 spans 14 amino acids.

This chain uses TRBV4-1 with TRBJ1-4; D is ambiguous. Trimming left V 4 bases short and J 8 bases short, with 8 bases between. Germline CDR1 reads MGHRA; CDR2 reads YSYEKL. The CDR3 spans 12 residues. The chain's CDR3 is CASSPVGEKLFF. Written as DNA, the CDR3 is TGCGCCAGCAGCCCGGTAGGGGAAAAACTGTTTTTT.

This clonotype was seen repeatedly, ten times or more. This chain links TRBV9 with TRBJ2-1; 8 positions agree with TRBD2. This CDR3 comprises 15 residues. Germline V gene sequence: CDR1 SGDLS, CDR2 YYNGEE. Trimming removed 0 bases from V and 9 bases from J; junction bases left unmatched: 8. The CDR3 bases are TGTGCCAGCAGCGTAGGGGGACTAGGGTTAGGTGAGCAGTTCTTC. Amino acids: CASSVGGLGLGEQFF.

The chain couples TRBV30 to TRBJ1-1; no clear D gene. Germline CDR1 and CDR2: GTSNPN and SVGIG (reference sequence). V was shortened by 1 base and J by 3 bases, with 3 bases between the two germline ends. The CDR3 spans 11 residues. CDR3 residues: CAWSGDTEAFF. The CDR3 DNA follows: TGTGCCTGGAGTGGTGACACTGAAGCTTTCTTT.

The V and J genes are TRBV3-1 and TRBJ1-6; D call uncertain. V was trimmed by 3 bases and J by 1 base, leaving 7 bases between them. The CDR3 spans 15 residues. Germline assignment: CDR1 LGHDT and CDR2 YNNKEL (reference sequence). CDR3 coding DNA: TGTGCCAGCAGCCATCGGACTTCCTATAATTCACCCCTCCACTTT. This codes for CASSHRTSYNSPLHF.